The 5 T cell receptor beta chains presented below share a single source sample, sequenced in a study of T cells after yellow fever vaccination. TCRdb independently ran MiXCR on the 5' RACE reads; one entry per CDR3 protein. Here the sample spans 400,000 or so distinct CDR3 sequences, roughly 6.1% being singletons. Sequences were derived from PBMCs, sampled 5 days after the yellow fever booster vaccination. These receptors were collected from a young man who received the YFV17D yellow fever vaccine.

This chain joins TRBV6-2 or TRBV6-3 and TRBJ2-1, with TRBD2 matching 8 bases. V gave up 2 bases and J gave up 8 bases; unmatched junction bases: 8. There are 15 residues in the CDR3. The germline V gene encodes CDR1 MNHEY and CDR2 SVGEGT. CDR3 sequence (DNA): TGTGCCAGCAGTTACCCGGGACTAGTCCTACATGAGCAGTTCTTC. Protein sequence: CASSYPGLVLHEQFF.

CDR3 sequence (DNA): TGTGCCAGCAGCTTGTTCGGAGGGTCCCAGATATTCTACGAGCAGTACTTC. Its protein is CASSLFGGSQIFYEQYF. The chain has TRBV5-6 and TRBJ2-7, with a tentative D call TRBD2 (6 bases). The V end lost 1 base, the J end lost 3 bases, and 20 bases lay between the germline ends. The CDR3 has 17 amino acids. CDR1 is SGHDT, CDR2 YYEEEE, per germline.

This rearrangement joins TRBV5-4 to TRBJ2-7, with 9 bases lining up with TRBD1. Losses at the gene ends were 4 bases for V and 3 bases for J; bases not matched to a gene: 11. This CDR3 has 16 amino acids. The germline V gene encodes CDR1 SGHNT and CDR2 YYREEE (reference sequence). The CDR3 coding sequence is TGTGCCAGCAGCAGGGACGGGACAGGGAAGTACTACGAGCAGTACTTC. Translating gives CASSRDGTGKYYEQYF.

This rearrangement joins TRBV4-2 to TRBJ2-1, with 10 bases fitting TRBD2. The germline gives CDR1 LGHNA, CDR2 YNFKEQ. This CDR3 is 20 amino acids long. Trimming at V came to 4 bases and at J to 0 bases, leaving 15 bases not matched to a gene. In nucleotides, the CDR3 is TGTGCCAGCAGCCTCCTCCAGGGACTAGCGTTAGAATTCTCCTACAATGAGCAGTTCTTC. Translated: CASSLLQGLALEFSYNEQFF.

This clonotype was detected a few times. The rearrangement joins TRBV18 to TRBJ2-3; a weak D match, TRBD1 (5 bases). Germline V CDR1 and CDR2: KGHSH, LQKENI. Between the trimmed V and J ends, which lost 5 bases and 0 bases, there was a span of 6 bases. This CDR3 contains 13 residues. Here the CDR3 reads CASSDRSTDTQYF. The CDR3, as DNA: TGTGCCAGCTCAGACAGAAGCACAGATACGCAGTATTTT.